This T cell receptor (beta chain) originates from a study of cytomegalovirus exposure and HLA in healthy donors. Study-wide context: Tens of millions of unique TCR sequences came from HLA-typed donors in an early release. There were a few hundred genotyped donors. Of these, 75% to 85% fell in the genetic ancestry cluster associated with self-reported Caucasian donors.

This clone was counted once. Its antigen is not known. Points from the study as a whole: Analyzed later, association rates of TCRs varied across HLA loci, with DRB1 most and HLA-C fewest.

The trim removed 4 bases at V and 0 bases at J, leaving 13 bases unmatched. Germline CDR1 reads SGHRS; CDR2 reads YFSETQ. This CDR3 region has 17 residues. Healthy bone marrow donors supplied every sample. With 60 Vbeta and 13 Jbeta primers, the PCR was carried out. Profiled with immunoSEQ multiplex PCR; TCRdb holds only in-frame clones, not every one. The sample has under 200,000 clones; around 81% are singletons. This receptor was obtained from a man aged 30 to 39 in good health and CMV-seronegative. The genes are TRBV5-1 and TRBJ2-7; 7 positions match TRBD1. The sequenced material came from PBMCs. CDR3 region: CASSPEQYRGNSYEQYF. The DNA for the CDR3 is TGCGCCAGCAGCCCAGAACAATACAGGGGAAACTCCTACGAGCAGTACTTC.